This TCR beta chain emerged from a study of T cell responses to AZD1222 COVID-19 vaccine. Study-wide results and caveats: Unmutated variant regions reportedly attract nearly half of all spike-specific TCRs. White British donors predominated, females outnumbered males, and clonal diversity was possibly underestimated. There were repertoire samples only from the period after the peak T cell response.

Only in-frame clones appear in the TCRdb table, and some are missing; sequencing was by immunoSEQ multiplex PCR. Counted here are approximately 120,000 clones, about 88% occurring once; the ten biggest clones make up approximately 17%. The CDR3 runs to 15 residues. CDR1 is SEHNR and CDR2 is FQNEAQ in the germline V gene (reference sequence). V was clipped by 1 base and J by 1 base, with 10 bases between them. Remarks on this clone: Its antigen is still unknown.

The sequenced sample was peripheral blood, obtained on day 0 of AZD1222 vaccination. The chain couples TRBV7-9 to TRBJ2-5; D is undetermined. The sequence derives from an adult in good health. The CDR3 loop is CASSLGPRVQETQYF. For the CDR3, the DNA is TGTGCCAGCAGCTTAGGACCGCGAGTCCAAGAGACCCAGTACTTC.